This is a list of T cell receptor beta chains from one sample in a study of post-analysis software for immune sequencing data. Via MiXCR, TCRdb re-called the PCR reads, giving one row per CDR3 protein. Among about 200,000 distinct CDR3 sequences listed, around 30% were seen once. Sequenced: blood. The receptors shown here come from a girl aged 2-17 years with multiple sclerosis. The CDR3 runs from the conserved cysteine through the conserved F or W. The D gene is left open where the match is weak. Part of the rows lack a size; the others show once, few, many or a class for expanded clones.

many	TRBV6-9	TRBD1	TRBJ2-7	TGTGCCAGCAGTTATTCTCTTCGTGGGACAGGGCTCTACGAGCAGTACTTC	CASSYSLRGTGLYEQYF
many	TRBV11-1	NA	TRBJ2-7	TGTGCCAGCAGCTCCCAGGGGGGAGGGCCCTACGAGCAGTACTTC	CASSSQGGGPYEQYF
NA	TRBV14	NA	TRBJ2-2	TGTGCCAGCAGCCAGACTAACACCGGGGAGCTGTTTTTT	CASSQTNTGELFF
NA	TRBV25-1	NA	TRBJ1-5	TGTGCCAGCAGTGGCGGGCTGGGCAATCAGCCCCAGCATTTT	CASSGGLGNQPQHF
NA	TRBV7-2	TRBD2	TRBJ2-2	TGTGCCAGCAGCTTAAGGGGACTAGCGGGAGCGGACGGGGAGCTGTTTTTT	CASSLRGLAGADGELFF
NA	TRBV2	NA	TRBJ1-4	TGTGCCAGCAGTGAATCTCGCAGATGGATCGGGGCAGGGGAAAAACTGTTTTTT	CASSESRRWIGAGEKLFF
few	TRBV7-9	NA	TRBJ1-6	TGTGCCAGCGTACTCGGGGGGGGTAATTCACCCCTCCACTTT	CASVLGGGNSPLHF
many	TRBV5-1	TRBD2	TRBJ2-3	TGCGCCAGCAGCTTACGGGGGGTCAGCACAGATACGCAGTATTTT	CASSLRGVSTDTQYF
many	TRBV4-2	NA	TRBJ2-3	TGTGCCAGCAGCCAAGGGAGGTCGCCAGATACGCAGTATTTT	CASSQGRSPDTQYF
NA	TRBV6-5	NA	TRBJ1-1	TGTGCCAGCAGTTACTCTAGCGGGACGCTCGGTGAAGCTTTCTTT	CASSYSSGTLGEAFF
NA	TRBV4-3	TRBD1	TRBJ1-1	TGCGCCAGCAGCCATCGGACAGGGAGGGAAGCTTTCTTT	CASSHRTGREAFF
NA	TRBV5-1	NA	TRBJ2-1	TGCGCCAGCAGCTTCGCCGAGTACAATGAGCAGTTCTTC	CASSFAEYNEQFF
few	TRBV6-1	NA	TRBJ1-5	TGTGCCAGCAGTACTAATCCTGGGGGCAATCAGCCCCAGCATTTT	CASSTNPGGNQPQHF
many	TRBV4-1	TRBD1	TRBJ2-7	TGCGCCAGCAGTCCCAGGGGGCAGTACGAGCAGTACTTC	CASSPRGQYEQYF
few	TRBV5-1	NA	TRBJ2-2	TGCGCCAGCAGCCCGGACGGGAATGCCGGGGAGCTGTTTTTT	CASSPDGNAGELFF
many	TRBV20-1	NA	TRBJ2-3	TGCAGTATTACAGTTCCCCCGTGGGATACGCAGTATTTT	CSITVPPWDTQYF
NA	TRBV20-1	NA	TRBJ1-4	TGCAGTGCCAAAGACAGGAAGGCACTGTTTTTT	CSAKDRKALFF
few	TRBV5-1	NA	TRBJ2-7	TGCGCCAGCAGCTTGGCACGGGGCGACCGATTTTTCTCCTACGAGCAGTACTTC	CASSLARGDRFFSYEQYF
NA	TRBV28	NA	TRBJ1-1	TGTGCCAGCAGCCAAGAAATGAGCACTGAAGCTTTCTTT	CASSQEMSTEAFF
NA	TRBV6-5	NA	TRBJ2-7	TGTGCCAGCGGCCCCACAGCGGGTTACGATTGGCAGTACTTC	CASGPTAGYDWQYF
NA	TRBV2	NA	TRBJ1-1	TGTGCCAGCAATGTTCCCTCTGAAGCTTTCTTT	CASNVPSEAFF
many	TRBV10-3	NA	TRBJ2-7	TGTGCCATCAGTGACGTGGCAGGGGCCGAGCAGTACTTC	CAISDVAGAEQYF
many	TRBV27	NA	TRBJ2-7	TGTGCCAGCAGTCTCAGGTCATACGGCATTGGGGAGCAGTACTTC	CASSLRSYGIGEQYF
few	TRBV2	TRBD2	TRBJ2-5	TGTGCCGCCAAGTGGGGGAAAACTAGCGGGGGGAGTGGAGAGACCCAGTACTTC	CAAKWGKTSGGSGETQYF
once	TRBV7-8	NA	TRBJ2-3	TGTGCCAGCAGCTTGTCAGGTGGGGGAGATACGCAGTATTTT	CASSLSGGGDTQYF
many	TRBV29-1	TRBD1	TRBJ2-7	TGCAGCGTTGTGGGGGACAGTTACGAGCAGTACTTC	CSVVGDSYEQYF
NA	TRBV9	NA	TRBJ1-2	TGTGCCAGCAGCGGTGGCCGCTATGGCTACACCTTC	CASSGGRYGYTF
few	TRBV19	TRBD1	TRBJ1-2	TGTGCCAGTAGTCAGAGGACAGGGGGCCGGTATGGCTACACCTTC	CASSQRTGGRYGYTF
many	TRBV29-1	TRBD1	TRBJ2-7	TGCAGCGTTGGAGACAGGGTGGCCTACGAGCAGTACTTC	CSVGDRVAYEQYF
many	TRBV18	TRBD1	TRBJ1-2	TGTGCCAGCTCACCGGACAGGGCTAACTATGGCTACACCTTC	CASSPDRANYGYTF
many	TRBV6-1	NA	TRBJ2-3	TGTGCCAGCAGAAGAGTTCGCACAGACACGCAGTATTTT	CASRRVRTDTQYF
few	TRBV2	NA	TRBJ2-7	TGTGCCAGCGGGGCAGGGAAGCGCAATGAGCAGTACTTC	CASGAGKRNEQYF
NA	TRBV12-3/TRBV12-4	NA	TRBJ1-1	TGTGCCAGCAGTCCTCAGGGTAGCACTGAAGCTTTCTTT	CASSPQGSTEAFF
NA	TRBV6-2/TRBV6-3	TRBD2	TRBJ2-1	TGTGCCAGCAGTTACGGGCTAGCGGGAGGGATGGTAAGGCCGTACTTC	CASSYGLAGGMVRPYF
NA	TRBV24-1	NA	TRBJ2-1	TGTGCCACCAGTGATAAACAGAGCCAGAGGTACAATGAGCAGTTCTTC	CATSDKQSQRYNEQFF
once	TRBV18	NA	TRBJ2-7	TGTGCCAGCACGGGACATCCACTTGGGGACGAGCAGTACTTC	CASTGHPLGDEQYF
many	TRBV12-3/TRBV12-4	NA	TRBJ1-2	TGTGCCAGCAGCAGGACTCAATCAGGGGCCTATGGCTACACCTTC	CASSRTQSGAYGYTF
few	TRBV6-5	TRBD1	TRBJ1-2	TGTGCCAGCAGTGAGACAGGGGGCGCGGGAGGCTACACCTTC	CASSETGGAGGYTF
many	TRBV5-1	TRBD1	TRBJ1-1	TGCGCCAGCAGCTTTCTTCCAGGGGGCACTGAAGCTTTCTTT	CASSFLPGGTEAFF
NA	TRBV14	NA	TRBJ2-7	TGTGCCAGCAGCCAAGATATCGGGGGCCGGGTTAACAATGAGCAGTACTTC	CASSQDIGGRVNNEQYF
NA	TRBV2	TRBD1	TRBJ2-7	TGTGCCTGCGACAGGGTAAACGAGCAGTACTTC	CACDRVNEQYF
NA	TRBV5-1	TRBD1	TRBJ2-6	TGCGCCAGCAGCTTGGACAGGGGGACTGGGGCCGACGTCCTGACTTTC	CASSLDRGTGADVLTF
NA	TRBV3-1	NA	TRBJ1-1	TGTGCCAGCAGCCAAGCCGCGGGCGCTGAAGCTTTCTTT	CASSQAAGAEAFF
few	TRBV20-1	NA	TRBJ1-2	TGCAGTGCTAGGGATGGGTACTATGGCTACACCTTC	CSARDGYYGYTF